The source of this T cell receptor beta chain is a study of cytomegalovirus exposure and HLA in healthy donors. General study findings and limits: Generally TCR sequences proved uncommon, though certain public TCRs appeared in numerous donors.

Use of 60 Vbeta and 13 Jbeta primers characterized the PCR. Sequencing was performed with immunoSEQ multiplex PCR; in TCRdb, only in-frame clones are kept and a portion is missing. The sample table includes about 87,000 clones. Regarding this clone: Its target is not known.

Healthy people donating bone marrow made up the donors. The source material was PBMCs. The TCR was taken from a man in his fifties in good health and CMV-seropositive.

CDR3 in DNA: TGTGCCAGCAGCCAAAGCAGGGGAGGGGGCTACACCTTC. Translation gives CASSQSRGGGYTF. This chain connects TRBV7-9 to TRBJ1-2, with D tentatively TRBD1 (6 bases). Trimming pared 5 bases from V and 8 bases from J, leaving 15 bases between. The CDR3 runs 13 residues. In germline, CDR1 is SEHNR, CDR2 FQNEAQ (reference sequence).